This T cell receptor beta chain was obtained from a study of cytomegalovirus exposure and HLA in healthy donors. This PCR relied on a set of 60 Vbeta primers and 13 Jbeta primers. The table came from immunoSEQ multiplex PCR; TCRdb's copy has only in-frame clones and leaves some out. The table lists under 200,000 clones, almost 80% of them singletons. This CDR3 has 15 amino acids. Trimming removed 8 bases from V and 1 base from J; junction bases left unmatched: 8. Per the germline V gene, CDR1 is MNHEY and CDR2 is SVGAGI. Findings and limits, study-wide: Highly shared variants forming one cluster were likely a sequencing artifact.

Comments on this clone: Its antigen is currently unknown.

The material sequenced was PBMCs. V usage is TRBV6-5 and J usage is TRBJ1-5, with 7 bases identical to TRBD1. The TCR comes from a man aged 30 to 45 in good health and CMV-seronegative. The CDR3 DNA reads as TGTGCCAGCTCACAGGGCAGGGGGAGCAATCAGCCCCAGCATTTT. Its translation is CASSQGRGSNQPQHF.